This paragraph covers one T cell receptor beta chain sequence. The antigen is not known. These data come from a study of T cell repertoires in cytomegalovirus infection. Across the study: HLA-B-restricted CMV epitopes that are well studied, plus recently identified HLA-C-restricted ones, were used by the study.

TCRdb recomputed calls from the reads with MiXCR, one row per CDR3 protein. The sample yields about 900,000 distinct CDR3 sequences, 25% to 40% seen once. Germline loops: CDR1 ENHRY, CDR2 SYGVKD. The CDR3 loop spans 17 amino acids. V was clipped by 10 bases and J by 0 bases, with 24 bases between them. Sequencing used cultured CD8+ T cells from PBMCs, obtained from culture after CMV antigen stimulation. This TCR came from a human donor in good health (CMV status not recorded). Some clones in this sample may be carry-over from other donors' samples. The gene calls are TRBV10-3 and TRBJ1-1, with D tentatively TRBD1 (5 bases). The CDR3 sequence: CATKTDILHPMNTEAFF. CDR3 DNA sequence: TGTGCCACCAAGACGGACATTCTACACCCCATGAACACTGAAGCTTTCTTT.